This TCR beta chain was obtained from a study of T cell changes during pregnancy in multiple sclerosis (dated by TCRdb to the late 2010s). With regard to the full study: The study looked at changes in the T cell repertoire across pregnancy in women with multiple sclerosis.

Remarks on this clone: What antigen it recognizes has not been identified. No quality values exist for individual bases; no much larger clone is one base distant.

V gives up 1 base and J gives up 0 bases, and the segment between their germline ends measures 12 bases. From a lookup of the germline V gene, CDR1 and CDR2 are SGDLS and YYNGEE. From cysteine to phenylalanine, the CDR3 is 16 amino acids long. Only CDR3 DNA remains: 48 bases, in frame from the first base. Library preparation employed the immunoSEQ multiplex PCR assay. Drawn from immuneACCESS, this table holds only the in-frame rearrangements with V and J called that TCRdb kept. Clones are partly lost; checked studies trace under half to an unresolved V gene and leave the rest unexplained. This sample gives over 35,000 clones in total; around 93% of them show up just once. The ten top clones hold about 7.6% of the sample.

The starting material was CD8+ T cells from peripheral blood mononuclear cells, obtained in the third trimester of pregnancy. The rearrangement joined TRBV9 to TRBJ2-3; a weak D assignment points to TRBD2 (5 bases agree). The TCR originated in a female donor with multiple sclerosis, enrolled in a pregnancy study. The DNA is as follows: TGTGCCAGCAGCGTACGAGCGGTTGCTAGCACAGATACGCAGTATTTT. It is translated as CASSVRAVASTDTQYF.